This T cell receptor (beta chain) was found in a study of blood T cells in healthy people across ages. Per the germline V gene, CDR1 is SQVTM and CDR2 is ANQGSEA. The CDR3 runs 11 residues. Primed by a sample-barcoded 5' primer and a J-beta primer mix, a second PCR proceeded for about 6 to 12 cycles. One entry per CDR3 protein results from TCRdb running MiXCR on the 5' RACE reads. The table lists roughly 500,000 distinct CDR3 sequences, 25% to 30% of them singletons. Material for sequencing was blood. The sequence derives from a woman between 65 and 79 years old in good health. The J gene is TRBJ2-5, the V gene TRBV29-1; D might be TRBD1 (6 bases). The assigned J gene may be wrong: the sequence end matches TRBJ2-7 better. The CDR3 DNA reads TGCAGCGTCCGGACAGACGACGAGCAGTACTTC. Amino acid sequence: CSVRTDDEQYF.